This passage covers 27 T cell receptor beta chains from one sample sequenced in a study of blood T cell repertoires in COVID-19. Produced via immunoSEQ multiplex PCR; TCRdb's table is partial and in-frame only. The table records around 100,000 clones, more than 80% of them present only once. The sample taken for sequencing was peripheral blood. The source is a woman aged 55-69 years with acute or convalescent COVID-19.

The CDR3, as DNA: TGTGCCAGCAGCAACGGACTAGCGGGGGGCACAGATACGCAGTATTTT. This sequence encodes CASSNGLAGGTDTQYF. The rearrangement joins TRBV9 to TRBJ2-3; 13 bases line up with TRBD2. With V trimmed by 4 bases and J by 1 base, 3 bases remained unmatched. The CDR3 contains 16 residues. Germline V lookup: CDR1 SGDLS, CDR2 YYNGEE.

The genes are TRBV28 and TRBJ2-1; 12 nucleotides match TRBD2. V dropped 6 bases and J dropped 0; count of bases not matched to a gene: 12. Germline lookup yields CDR1 MDHEN and CDR2 SYDVKM. There are 19 residues in the CDR3. The CDR3: CASSPLAGGSRGSYNEQFF. The DNA of the CDR3 is TGTGCCAGCAGCCCACTAGCGGGAGGTAGCAGAGGCTCCTACAATGAGCAGTTCTTC.

The chain employs TRBV9 and TRBJ1-2; D perhaps matches TRBD1 (6 bases). Trimming took off 4 bases at V and 5 bases at J, with 9 bases between the two ends. This CDR3 is built from 12 residues. In germline, CDR1 is SGDLS, CDR2 YYNGEE. CDR3 loop: CASSKGQYGYTF. The CDR3 region has the DNA TGTGCCAGCAGCAAGGGACAATATGGCTACACCTTC.

The V call is TRBV19, the J call TRBJ2-3, with TRBD2 matching 9 bases. This CDR3 is 14 amino acids long. V gave up 8 bases and J gave up 0 bases; unmatched junction bases: 3. Per the germline V gene, CDR1 is LNHDA and CDR2 is SQIVND (reference sequence). The CDR3 spells CASRLAGSTDTQYF. The CDR3 DNA reads TGTGCCAGTCGGCTAGCGGGGAGCACAGATACGCAGTATTTT.

This rearrangement joins TRBV7-3 to TRBJ1-6; D gene ambiguous. CDR1 is SGHTA, CDR2 FQGTGA, per germline. V was pared by 2 bases and J by 7 bases, with 6 bases between. The CDR3 sequence is 13 residues long. The CDR3 region is CASSLDGNSPLHF. The CDR3, as DNA: TGTGCCAGCAGCTTAGACGGGAATTCACCCCTCCACTTT. The full variable domain, rest sourced from reference TRBV7-3 and TRBJ1-6, is GAGVSQTPSNKVTEKGKYVELRCDPISGHTALYWYRQSLGQGPEFLIYFQGTGAADDSGLPNDRFFAVRPEGSVSTLKIQRTERGDSAVYLCASSLDGNSPLHFGNGTRLTVT.

This chain joins TRBV30 and TRBJ2-1; D is unclear. The length of the CDR3 is 13 residues. The V end was cut by 3 bases, the J end by 10 bases, with 16 bases between. The V gene's germline CDR1 is GTSNPN and CDR2 SVGIG (reference sequence). The CDR3 loop reads CAWRIPRTREQFF. CDR3 bases: TGTGCCTGGAGGATTCCTAGAACAAGGGAGCAGTTCTTC.

The CDR3 region is CASRPPLSTGELFF. CDR3 coding DNA: TGTGCCAGCAGACCCCCCCTGAGTACCGGGGAGCTGTTTTTT. This chain uses TRBV6-5 with TRBJ2-2, with D uncertain. V was trimmed by 6 bases and J by 5 bases, leaving 13 bases between them. The CDR3 has 14 amino acids. The V gene's germline CDR1 is MNHEY and CDR2 SVGAGI.

The rearrangement uses TRBV24-1 and TRBJ2-3; TRBD2 aligns across 8 bases. This CDR3 comprises 14 residues. V shed 4 bases and J 4 bases; nucleotides not matched to a gene: 3. Germline CDR1 reads KGHDR; CDR2 reads SFDVKD. The CDR3 coding sequence is TGTGCCACCAGTGAAACGGGAGGGGCAGATACGCAGTATTTT. Translated: CATSETGGADTQYF.

The chain uses TRBV7-3 and TRBJ2-5; 11 nucleotides line up with TRBD2. The germline CDR1 and CDR2 sequences are SGHTA and FQGTGA. CDR3 length: 15 residues. The ends lost 3 bases at V and 1 base at J; junction bases unmatched: 1. The CDR3 protein is CASSLTSGAQETQYF. As DNA, the CDR3 is TGTGCCAGCAGCTTGACTAGCGGGGCCCAAGAGACCCAGTACTTC.

The chain recombines TRBV7-9 with TRBJ1-2, with D possibly matching TRBD1 (6 bases). The V end lost 11 bases, the J end lost 4 bases, and 17 bases lay between the germline ends. This CDR3 has 13 residues. CDR1 is SEHNR, CDR2 FQNEAQ, per germline (reference sequence). This CDR3 reads CAHWGGEGYGYTF. The CDR3 DNA reads TGTGCCCACTGGGGGGGCGAGGGCTATGGCTACACCTTC.

The chain uses TRBV6-5 and TRBJ2-5; 7 bases match TRBD2. CDR3 length equals 15 residues. The V gene's germline CDR1 is MNHEY and CDR2 SVGAGI. The V and J ends lost 7 bases and 4 bases, in that order; junction bases with no gene match: 12. The CDR3 here is CASIPLGGVRETQYF. CDR3 nucleotide sequence: TGTGCCAGCATCCCGTTGGGGGGGGTCCGAGAGACCCAGTACTTC.

J is TRBJ1-6 and V is TRBV5-4; D is unclear. This CDR3 has 14 residues. V was shortened by 4 bases and J by 7 bases, with 12 bases between the two germline ends. The V gene's germline CDR1 is SGHNT and CDR2 YYREEE (reference sequence). CDR3: CASSTMSPNSPLHF. CDR3 DNA sequence: TGTGCCAGCAGCACGATGAGCCCCAATTCACCCCTCCACTTT.

The chain combines TRBV5-1 with TRBJ1-2; 8 bases map to TRBD1. Germline V lookup: CDR1 SGHRS, CDR2 YFSETQ. With V trimmed by 4 bases and J by 6 bases, 2 bases remained unmatched. This CDR3 region has 12 residues. Here the CDR3 DNA reads TGCGCCAGCAGCACGGACAGGGATGGCTACACCTTC. This encodes CASSTDRDGYTF.

This clone occurred a few times. This chain connects TRBV28 to TRBJ1-5; D is unclear. Trimming removed 6 bases from V and 6 bases from J, with 9 bases in between. The CDR3 consists of 12 residues. Per the germline V gene, CDR1 is MDHEN and CDR2 is SYDVKM. CDR3 DNA sequence: TGTGCCAGCAGGTCGGGGAGTCAGCCCCAGCATTTT. Its protein product is CASRSGSQPQHF.

J is TRBJ1-4 and V is TRBV2, with 9 bases lining up with TRBD1. After removal of 1 base from V and 7 bases from J, the junction contained 7 bases not matched to a gene. The CDR3 consists of 16 residues. Germline V gene data show CDR1 as SNHLY and CDR2 as FYNNEI. The DNA of the CDR3 is TGTGCCAGCAGTGAAGGACTACAGGGGGCTCTTGAAAAACTGTTTTTT. As protein: CASSEGLQGALEKLFF.

The rearrangement joins TRBV2 to TRBJ1-5; D may be TRBD1 (5 bases). The CDR3 contains 13 residues. Looked up from germline, CDR1 is SNHLY and CDR2 is FYNNEI. The V gene lost 3 bases and the J gene lost 6 bases, with 9 bases spanning the gap. CDR3 sequence (DNA): TGTGCCAGCAGTGAGCGGGGGGGTCAGCCCCAGCATTTT. It yields the protein CASSERGGQPQHF.

The V and J genes are TRBV20-1 and TRBJ2-1, with 9 positions matching TRBD2. Germline lookup yields CDR1 DFQATT and CDR2 SNEGSKA (reference sequence). The CDR3 length is 15 residues. The junction had 6 bases not matched to a gene; V was cut back by 3 bases and J by 3 bases. DNA for the CDR3: TGCAGTGCTAGTCGACTAGCGGTAGACTACAATGAGCAGTTCTTC. This codes for CSASRLAVDYNEQFF.

The chain carries TRBV6-5 and TRBJ2-7; 9 bases map to TRBD1. CDR3 length: 11 amino acids. The germline CDR1 and CDR2 sequences are MNHEY and SVGAGI. CDR3 amino acids: CASTPGQGLSV. CDR3 DNA: TGTGCCAGCACCCCGGGACAGGGCCTATCCGTC.

The gene calls are TRBV3-1 (or the pseudogene TRBV3-2) and TRBJ1-1; 10 bases map to TRBD1. The CDR3 has 17 residues. V was pared by 4 bases and J by 2 bases, with 10 bases of the junction left unmatched. CDR1 LGHDT and CDR2 YNNKEL come from the germline V gene (reference sequence). The CDR3 DNA reads TGTGCCAGCAGCCCTGGGACAGGGGCTTCTGCAAACACTGAAGCTTTCTTT. Amino acids: CASSPGTGASANTEAFF.

The V gene is TRBV27, the J gene TRBJ1-2; D is undetermined. This CDR3 spans 12 amino acids. Trimming stripped 5 bases from V and 8 bases from J, with 12 bases between. CDR1 is MNHEY, CDR2 SMNVEV, per germline (reference sequence). CDR3 loop: CASSPAGGGYTF. The CDR3 bases are TGTGCCAGCAGTCCCGCGGGAGGGGGCTACACCTTC.

The V call is TRBV9, the J call TRBJ2-2; no reliable D call. Germline-derived CDR1 and CDR2 are SGDLS and YYNGEE. V was cut by 0 bases and J by 3 bases, with 6 bases left in between. This CDR3 is 14 amino acids long. This CDR3 is CASSVDSYTGELFF. CDR3 sequence (DNA): TGTGCCAGCAGCGTAGACAGCTACACCGGGGAGCTGTTTTTT. Looking up the rest from reference TRBV9 and TRBJ2-2 gives the full variable domain: DSGVTQTPKHLITATGQRVTLRCSPRSGDLSVYWYQQSLDQGLQFLIQYYNGEERAKGNILERFSAQQFPDLHSELNLSSLELGDSALYFCASSVDSYTGELFFGEGSRLTVL.

The genes are TRBV30 and TRBJ1-3; D call uncertain. Germline V gene lookup returns CDR1 GTSNPN and CDR2 SVGIG (reference sequence). The CDR3 has 13 residues. V lost 2 bases, J lost 2 bases, and 7 bases lay in between. CDR3: CAWSRETGNTIYF. The DNA for the CDR3 is TGTGCCTGGAGTCGGGAAACTGGAAACACCATATATTTT.

The chain recombines TRBV14 with TRBJ1-2; D remains unclear. The V gene lost 0 bases and the J gene lost 8 bases, with 10 bases spanning the gap. The germline gives CDR1 SGHDN, CDR2 FVKESK. CDR3 length: 13 amino acids. CDR3: CASSQDSRGGYTF. Here the CDR3 DNA reads TGTGCCAGCAGCCAAGATTCCCGGGGAGGCTACACCTTC.

V and J are TRBV12-3 or TRBV12-4 and TRBJ2-1, with TRBD1 matching over 9 bases. This CDR3 region has 12 residues. V gave up 5 bases and J gave up 13 bases; unmatched junction bases: 6. The CDR3 sequence is CASSQTGGHQFF. The CDR3, as DNA: TGTGCCAGCAGTCAAACAGGGGGCCATCAGTTCTTC.

The chain carries TRBV19 and TRBJ1-5; D unresolved. The CDR3 runs to 13 residues. The germline gives CDR1 LNHDA, CDR2 SQIVND (reference sequence). Between the trimmed V and J ends, which lost 3 bases and 2 bases, there was a span of 5 bases. CDR3 loop: CASSIGGNQPQHF. DNA for the CDR3: TGTGCCAGTAGTATCGGTGGCAATCAGCCCCAGCATTTT. The full variable domain, completed using reference TRBV19 and TRBJ1-5, is DGGITQSPKYLFRKEGQNVTLSCEQNLNHDAMYWYRQDPGQGLRLIYYSQIVNDFQKGDIAEGYSVSREKKESFPLTVTSAQKNPTAFYLCASSIGGNQPQHFGDGTRLSIL.

V is TRBV7-3 and J is TRBJ2-2; D remains ambiguous. CDR3 size: 13 residues. Trimming took off 5 bases at V and 6 bases at J, with 10 bases between the two ends. Germline-derived CDR1 and CDR2 are SGHTA and FQGTGA. The CDR3 loop reads CASSPTGSGELFF. DNA of the CDR3: TGTGCCAGCAGCCCCACCGGTTCCGGGGAGCTGTTTTTT.

The chain is built from TRBV6-1 and TRBJ2-7; 10 nucleotides line up with TRBD1. This CDR3 is 15 amino acids long. Germline loops: CDR1 MNHNS, CDR2 SASEGT. V dropped 4 bases and J dropped 0; count of bases not matched to a gene: 3. The CDR3 loop reads CASSGGQGPSYEQYF. Here the CDR3 DNA reads TGTGCCAGCAGTGGGGGACAGGGGCCCTCCTACGAGCAGTACTTC.